Listed below are T cell receptor beta chains from one sample, sequenced in a study of cytomegalovirus exposure and HLA in healthy donors. The table came from immunoSEQ multiplex PCR; TCRdb's copy has only in-frame clones and leaves some out. The data contain 100,000 to 120,000 clones, around four fifths of them singletons. Sequencing input: PBMCs. The receptor source for this set is a woman aged 55-69 years in good health and CMV-seropositive. Each CDR3 is given with its conserved first and last residue.

j_gene,v_gene,CDR3aa
TRBJ1-2,TRBV6-1,CASTPVVVGNYGYTF
TRBJ1-5,TRBV28,CASSNTDRENQPQHF
TRBJ1-4,TRBV5-6,CASSLLTGALNEKLFF
TRBJ2-1,TRBV19,CASSKSGTSPYNEQFF
TRBJ2-1,TRBV13,CASSPRRSSYNEQFF
TRBJ1-5,TRBV18,CASSPKVGAGQPQHF
TRBJ1-5,TRBV7-9,CASSLAGAPEPQHF
TRBJ2-7,TRBV2,CASSLGQGSFYEQYF
TRBJ2-1,TRBV18,CASSTIAGDGNEQFF
TRBJ1-1,TRBV2,CASTSLAGGVNTEAFF
TRBJ2-3,TRBV6-5,CASSWTDRDTDTQYF
TRBJ2-3,TRBV5-1,CASSLLSSGRSGTDTQYF
TRBJ2-7,TRBV5-4,CASSLDSPYEQYF
TRBJ2-2,TRBV7-9,CASSLGPWATGELFF
TRBJ2-3,TRBV29-1,CSVEDLSGYKADTQYF
TRBJ1-1,TRBV7-6,CASSLSGQSEAFF
TRBJ1-5,TRBV11-2,CASSLGGTAHQPQHF
TRBJ1-1,TRBV2,CASRSRGNTEAFF
TRBJ2-3,TRBV5-1,CASSQRTSGSVLSGQSNTQYF
TRBJ2-5,TRBV6-5,CASSYGGARETQYF
TRBJ1-5,TRBV7-6,CASSLSGGNQPQHF
TRBJ1-4,TRBV18,CASSPRSQSNEKLFF
TRBJ1-1,TRBV7-3,CASSLTGGEVEAFF
TRBJ2-7,TRBV7-2,CASSLASGSSYEQYF
TRBJ1-1,TRBV19,CASSRITGTNWQNTEAFF
TRBJ1-2,TRBV10-3,CAIGQGHYGYTF
TRBJ2-7,TRBV6-6,CAIGTQGAGEQYF
TRBJ1-6,TRBV2,CASRSGQGTYNSPLHF
TRBJ1-5,TRBV21-1,CASSKDTTGLSNQPQHF
TRBJ2-2,TRBV18,CATPGAGELFF
TRBJ2-7,TRBV29-1,CSVYTNYEQYF
TRBJ2-2,TRBV5-1,CASSLREGRIGELFF
TRBJ1-1,TRBV19,CASLGRQGLNTEAFF
TRBJ2-2,TRBV10-3,CAISEKFPGGRDTGELFF
TRBJ2-7,TRBV5-1,CASSKTSPSSYEQYF
TRBJ2-3,TRBV4-1,CASSQETSGRDTQYF
TRBJ2-1,TRBV7-3,CASSPGLAGDPRAYNEQFF
TRBJ2-5,TRBV7-7,CASSLLPRTRTGLETQYF
TRBJ2-3,TRBV29-1,CSVQGNTHGTQYF
-,TRBV27,CASSLNGQGIYEQYF
TRBJ1-5,TRBV7-9,CASSVYSNQPQHF
TRBJ2-2,TRBV5-1,CASSIRELGTGELFF